These 11 T cell receptor beta chains originate from one sample sequenced in a study of beta chain features in type 1 diabetes. The investigators reverse transcribed all of the isolated RNA, so they sequenced expressed TCRB transcripts. Assay: immunoSEQ multiplex PCR; the TCRdb copy retains only in-frame clones and omits some. Of roughly 230,000 clones in the sample, 9.5% to 13% were seen once. No antigen has been identified for these receptors. Overall study results and limits: When Type 1 diabetes patients were examined, their TCRB CDR3s proved moderately but significantly shorter in all four CD4+ subsets.

What was sequenced was naive CD4+ T cells from blood. These receptors originate from a man younger than 45 with type 1 diabetes.

The J gene is TRBJ2-5, the V gene TRBV28, with TRBD2 as a possible D gene (6 bases). The tail of the sequence fits TRBJ2-7 better, so the J call may be wrong. The CDR3 has 12 residues. In germline, CDR1 is MDHEN, CDR2 SYDVKM. Here the CDR3 DNA reads TGTGCCAGCGGGGGGAGTGGCTACGAGCAGTACTTC. Encoded protein: CASGGSGYEQYF.

This chain links TRBV19 with TRBJ2-2; tentatively, D is TRBD2 (5 bases). Germline V gene lookup returns CDR1 LNHDA and CDR2 SQIVND (reference sequence). The CDR3 spans 12 residues. V was pared by 6 bases and J by 6 bases, with 8 bases between. The CDR3 reads CASSRGAGELFF. The CDR3 DNA reads TGTGCCAGTAGCCGGGGTGCCGGGGAGCTGTTTTTT.

This clone was picked up one time. The rearrangement links TRBV28 to TRBJ2-3; D is perhaps TRBD2 (6 bases). Germline V gene sequence: CDR1 MDHEN, CDR2 SYDVKM. V was shortened by 11 bases and J by 2 bases, with 14 bases between the two germline ends. The CDR3 is 13 amino acids. The CDR3 sequence is CAVTGTLTDTQYF. The CDR3 nucleotides read TGTGCCGTTACCGGGACTCTCACAGATACGCAGTATTTT.

This clone was picked up a small number of times. The rearrangement uses TRBV4-2 and TRBJ2-1, with 11 bases aligning to TRBD2. The CDR3 has 16 residues. Germline V gene sequence: CDR1 LGHNA, CDR2 YNFKEQ. V lost 3 bases, J lost 8 bases, and 9 bases stayed unmatched. CDR3 protein: CASSHGDSGGADEQFF. The CDR3 DNA reads as TGTGCCAGCAGCCACGGGGATAGCGGGGGGGCTGATGAGCAGTTCTTC.

The genes are TRBV27 and TRBJ1-2, with D maybe TRBD1 (5 bases). V lost 5 bases to trimming and J lost 3 bases, with 13 bases between them. Per the germline V gene, CDR1 is MNHEY and CDR2 is SMNVEV (reference sequence). The CDR3 runs 14 residues. DNA of the CDR3: TGTGCCAGCAGTCCTTGGGCGGGGGACTATGGCTACACCTTC. This gives the protein CASSPWAGDYGYTF.

The J gene is TRBJ2-5, the V gene TRBV9; D perhaps matches TRBD1 (6 bases). This CDR3 is built from 16 residues. Between the trimmed V and J ends, which lost 7 bases and 4 bases, there was a span of 23 bases. In germline, CDR1 is SGDLS, CDR2 YYNGEE. CDR3 DNA sequence: TGTGCCAGCTGTTTTCTTCGGGACACGAGGACAGAGACCCAGTACTTC. Translated, it gives CASCFLRDTRTETQYF.

This clone has a handful of counts. The J gene is TRBJ2-5, the V gene TRBV6-5, with 7 bases lining up with TRBD1. Per germline, CDR1 MNHEY and CDR2 SVGAGI. This CDR3 has 12 amino acids. After removal of 4 bases from V and 4 bases from J, the junction contained 0 bases not matched to a gene. The CDR3 region is CASSSGGETQYF. DNA of the CDR3: TGTGCCAGCAGTTCAGGGGGAGAGACCCAGTACTTC.

A few counts support this clone. The rearrangement joins TRBV18 to TRBJ1-1, with 8 positions matching TRBD1. The V gene's germline CDR1 is KGHSH and CDR2 LQKENI. The junction had 9 bases not matched to a gene; V was cut back by 4 bases and J by 5 bases. This CDR3 contains 15 residues. The CDR3 sequence is CASSQRTGIDTEAFF. The DNA of the CDR3 is TGTGCCAGCTCACAGAGGACAGGGATCGATACTGAAGCTTTCTTT.

The rearrangement uses TRBV10-3 and TRBJ1-2, with 10 nucleotides matching TRBD1. V shed 4 bases and J 11 bases; nucleotides not matched to a gene: 10. In germline, CDR1 is ENHRY, CDR2 SYGVKD. This CDR3 region has 14 residues. DNA of the CDR3: TGTGCCATCAGTGCTCAGACAGGGGGCATGAGGTACACCTTC. Encoded protein: CAISAQTGGMRYTF.

This clone was picked up a small number of times. The rearrangement uses TRBV6-5 and TRBJ1-1; D perhaps matches TRBD1 (5 bases). Per the germline V gene, CDR1 is MNHEY and CDR2 is SVGAGI. The CDR3 extends over 12 amino acids. Trimming took 4 bases from V and 6 from J, leaving 9 bases between them. The CDR3 DNA reads as TGTGCCAGCAGTTTAAGGGGTGCTGAAGCTTTCTTT. This translates into CASSLRGAEAFF.

The genes are TRBV4-2 and TRBJ2-7; TRBD1 aligns across 8 bases. The junction had 6 bases not matched to a gene; V was cut back by 2 bases and J by 3 bases. CDR1 and CDR2 from the germline V gene are LGHNA and YNFKEQ. The length of the CDR3 is 15 residues. For the CDR3, the DNA is TGTGCCAGCAGCCAATCAGAGGACAGGGACTACGAGCAGTACTTC. This codes for CASSQSEDRDYEQYF.